These T cell receptor delta chains were read from a single sample in a study of gamma-delta T cells after stem cell transplantation. TCRdb reanalysed the RT-PCR reads with CATT. The sample holds more than 2,500 delta-chain clones, 30% seen once. Sample: gamma-delta T cells. The receptors derive from a human donor. It is not recorded whose cells these are; they may come from a transplant donor. The CDR3 runs from the conserved cysteine through the conserved F or W. A D gene is named only where the DNA matches it firmly. Some rows mark clone size as missing; the rest say once, few, many or name a class of expanded clone.

V gene,clone size,J gene,D gene,CDR3 DNA,CDR3 protein
TRDV2,medium-sized,TRDJ1,TRDD3,TGTGCCTGTGACACTTTGGGGGATACGCGAGGGGACGATAAACTCATCTTT,CACDTLGDTRGDDKLIF
TRDV2,NA,TRDJ1,TRDD3,TGTGCCTGTGACACGCTGGGGGTTGAGGGGGAGTACACCGATAAACTCATCTTT,CACDTLGVEGEYTDKLIF
TRDV2,medium-sized,TRDJ3,TRDD3,TGTGCCTGTGACTCTACTGGGGCCTATAGCTCCTGGGACACCCGACAGATGTTTTTC,CACDSTGAYSSWDTRQMFF
TRDV2,large,TRDJ1,TRDD3,TGTGCCTGTGACACACTGGGGGAGAATCTGAGCACCGATAAACTCATCTTT,CACDTLGENLSTDKLIF
TRDV2,few,TRDJ1,TRDD3,TGTGCCTGTGACAGCCTTGACTGGGGGATAGGTCCCGACGATAAACTCATCTTT,CACDSLDWGIGPDDKLIF
TRAV29/DV5,NA,TRDJ1,NA,TGTGCAGCACGATCGGGTGGGGACTACACCGATAAACTCATCTTT,CAARSGGDYTDKLIF
TRDV2,NA,TRDJ1,TRDD3,TGTGCCTGTGACACGATAGGGCCGGCAAACTGGGGGACCCTATCATCATACACCGATAAACTCATCTTT,CACDTIGPANWGTLSSYTDKLIF
TRDV2,large,TRDJ1,TRDD3,TGTGCCTGTGACCACGTACTGGGGGATCCACCGACCCCATACACCGATAAACTCATCTTT,CACDHVLGDPPTPYTDKLIF
TRDV2,medium-sized,TRDJ1,TRDD3,TGTGCCTGTGACACACTGGGGGGTGATAAACTCATCTTT,CACDTLGGDKLIF
TRDV2,medium-sized,TRDJ1,TRDD3,TGTGCCTGTGACACCGTTGGTCACTGGGGGCCCGATAAACTCATCTTT,CACDTVGHWGPDKLIF
TRDV1,NA,TRDJ1,TRDD3,TGTGCTCTTGTCGGGATACTGGGGGATAATGTGGCCGATAAACTCATCTTT,CALVGILGDNVADKLIF
TRDV1,few,TRDJ1,TRDD3,TGTGCTCTTGGACCTACGAATGGCTGGGGGATACAGGGGGAACTCATCTTT,CALGPTNGWGIQGELIF
TRDV2,medium-sized,TRDJ1,TRDD3,TGTGCCTGTGACAATTTACTGGGGGACACGTACACCGATAAACTCATCTTT,CACDNLLGDTYTDKLIF
TRDV2,medium-sized,TRDJ2,TRDD3,TGTGCCTGTGACTCGGGGCCCTGGGGGATACGCAGGAATTTGACAGCACAACTATTCTTT,CACDSGPWGIRRNLTAQLFF
TRDV1,few,TRDJ1,TRDD3,TGTGCTCTTGGGGAACTAGGGATTGGGGGACCCTACACCGATAAACTCATCTTT,CALGELGIGGPYTDKLIF
TRDV1,NA,TRDJ1,TRDD3,TGTGCTCTTGGGAGTCCACCCGGGACCGTCCTCCCACTTCTGGGGGGCCGAAGGTCGTTGTACACCGATAAACTCATCTTT,CALGSPPGTVLPLLGGRRSLYTDKLIF
TRDV1,once,TRDJ1,TRDD3,TGTGCTCTCGGGGAACTAAGCACCCTAGGCCTGGGGGATCGATGCGATAAACTCATCTTT,CALGELSTLGLGDRCDKLIF
TRDV2,large,TRDJ1,NA,TGTGCCTGTGATTTCGTACTGGGTAGCGGCGATAAACTCATCTTT,CACDFVLGSGDKLIF
TRDV2,large,TRDJ1,NA,TGTGCCTGTGACGAGTTGGGAGTGGATACCGATAAACTCATCTTT,CACDELGVDTDKLIF
TRDV2,few,TRDJ1,TRDD3,TGTGCCTGTGACACCGTGCCCGGTTTGGGGGATTCATCTTACACCGATAAACTCATCTTT,CACDTVPGLGDSSYTDKLIF
TRDV2,few,TRDJ1,TRDD3,TGTGCCTGTGACACCGTGGGATACTCCACCGATAAACTCATCTTT,CACDTVGYSTDKLIF
TRDV2,medium-sized,TRDJ1,TRDD3,TGTGCCTGTGATCCTCTACTGGGGGATACGAGGGGCGATAAACTCATCTTT,CACDPLLGDTRGDKLIF